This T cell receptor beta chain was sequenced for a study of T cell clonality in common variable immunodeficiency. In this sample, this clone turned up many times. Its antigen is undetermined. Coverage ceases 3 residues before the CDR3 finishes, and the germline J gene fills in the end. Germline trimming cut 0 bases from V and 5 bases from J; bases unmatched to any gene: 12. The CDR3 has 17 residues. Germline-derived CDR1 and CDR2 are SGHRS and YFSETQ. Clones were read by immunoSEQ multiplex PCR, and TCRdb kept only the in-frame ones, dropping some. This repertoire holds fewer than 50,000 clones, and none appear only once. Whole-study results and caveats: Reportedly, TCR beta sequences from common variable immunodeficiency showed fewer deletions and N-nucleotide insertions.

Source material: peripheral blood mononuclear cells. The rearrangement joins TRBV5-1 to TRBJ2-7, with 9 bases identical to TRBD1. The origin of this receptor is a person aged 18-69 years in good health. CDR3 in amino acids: CASSLGAMWDRVNEQYF. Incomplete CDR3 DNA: TGCGCCAGCAGCTTGGGGGCGATGTGGGACAGGGTCAACGAG.